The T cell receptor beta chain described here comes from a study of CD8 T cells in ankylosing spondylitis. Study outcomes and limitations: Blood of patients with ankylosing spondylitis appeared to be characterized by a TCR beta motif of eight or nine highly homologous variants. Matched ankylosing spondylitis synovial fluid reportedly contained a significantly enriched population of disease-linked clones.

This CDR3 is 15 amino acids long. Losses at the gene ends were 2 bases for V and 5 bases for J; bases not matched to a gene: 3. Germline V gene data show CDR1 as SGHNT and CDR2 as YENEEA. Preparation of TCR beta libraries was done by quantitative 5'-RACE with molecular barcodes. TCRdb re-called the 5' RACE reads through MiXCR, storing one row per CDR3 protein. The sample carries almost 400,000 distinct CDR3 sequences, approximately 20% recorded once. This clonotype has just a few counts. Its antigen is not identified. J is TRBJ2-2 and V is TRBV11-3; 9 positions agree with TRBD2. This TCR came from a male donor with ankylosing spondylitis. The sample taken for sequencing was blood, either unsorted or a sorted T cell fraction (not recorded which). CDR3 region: CASSLPSGITGELFF. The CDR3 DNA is TGTGCCAGCAGCTTACCTAGCGGGATTACCGGGGAGCTGTTTTTT.